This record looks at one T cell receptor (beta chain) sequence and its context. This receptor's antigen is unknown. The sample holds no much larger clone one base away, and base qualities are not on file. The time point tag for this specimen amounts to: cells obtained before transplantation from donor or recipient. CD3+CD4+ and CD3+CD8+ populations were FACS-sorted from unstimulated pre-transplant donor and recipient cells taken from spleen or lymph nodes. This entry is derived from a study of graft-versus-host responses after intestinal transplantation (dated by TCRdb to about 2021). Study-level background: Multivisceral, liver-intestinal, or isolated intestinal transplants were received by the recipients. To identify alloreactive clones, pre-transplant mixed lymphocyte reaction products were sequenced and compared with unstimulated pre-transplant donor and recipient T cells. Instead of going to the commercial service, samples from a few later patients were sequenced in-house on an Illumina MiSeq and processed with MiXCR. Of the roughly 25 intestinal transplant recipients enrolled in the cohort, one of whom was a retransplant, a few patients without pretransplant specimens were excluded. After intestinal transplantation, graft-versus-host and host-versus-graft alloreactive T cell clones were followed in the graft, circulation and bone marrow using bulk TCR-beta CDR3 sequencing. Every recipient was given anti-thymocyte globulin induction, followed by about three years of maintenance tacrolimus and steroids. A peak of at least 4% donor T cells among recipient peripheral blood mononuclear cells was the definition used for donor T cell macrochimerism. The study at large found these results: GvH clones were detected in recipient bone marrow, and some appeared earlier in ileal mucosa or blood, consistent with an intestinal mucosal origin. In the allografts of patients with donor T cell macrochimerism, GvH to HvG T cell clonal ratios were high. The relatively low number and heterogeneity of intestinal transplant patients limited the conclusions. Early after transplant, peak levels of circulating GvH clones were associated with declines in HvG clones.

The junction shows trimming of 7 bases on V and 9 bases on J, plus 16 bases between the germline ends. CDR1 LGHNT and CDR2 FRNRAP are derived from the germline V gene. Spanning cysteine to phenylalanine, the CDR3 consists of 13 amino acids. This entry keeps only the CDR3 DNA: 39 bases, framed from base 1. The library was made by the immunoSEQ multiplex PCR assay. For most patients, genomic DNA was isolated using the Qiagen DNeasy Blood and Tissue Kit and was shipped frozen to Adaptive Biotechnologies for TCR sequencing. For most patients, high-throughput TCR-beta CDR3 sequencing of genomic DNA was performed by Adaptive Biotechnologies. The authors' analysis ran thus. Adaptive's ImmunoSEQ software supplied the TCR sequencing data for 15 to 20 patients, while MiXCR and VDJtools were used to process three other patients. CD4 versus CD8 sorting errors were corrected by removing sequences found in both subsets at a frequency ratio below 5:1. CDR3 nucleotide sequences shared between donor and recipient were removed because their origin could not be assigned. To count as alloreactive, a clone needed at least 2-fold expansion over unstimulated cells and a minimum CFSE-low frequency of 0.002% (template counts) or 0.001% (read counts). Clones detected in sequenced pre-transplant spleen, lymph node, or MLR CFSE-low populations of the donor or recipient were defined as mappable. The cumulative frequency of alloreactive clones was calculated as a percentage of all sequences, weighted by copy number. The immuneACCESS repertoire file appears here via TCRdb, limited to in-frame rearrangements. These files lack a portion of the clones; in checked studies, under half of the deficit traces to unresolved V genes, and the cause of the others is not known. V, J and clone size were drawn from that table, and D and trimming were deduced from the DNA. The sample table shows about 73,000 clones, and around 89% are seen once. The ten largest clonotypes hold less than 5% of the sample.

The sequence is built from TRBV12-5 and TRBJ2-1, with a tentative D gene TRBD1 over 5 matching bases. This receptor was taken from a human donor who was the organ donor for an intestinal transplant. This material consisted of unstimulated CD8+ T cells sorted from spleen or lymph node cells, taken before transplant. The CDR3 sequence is CASAEDRGSEQFF. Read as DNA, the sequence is TGTGCTAGTGCCGAGGATAGGGGCAGTGAGCAGTTCTTC.